The sequence of this T cell receptor beta chain was determined in a study of blood T cell repertoires in COVID-19. Study overall: Both acute and convalescent COVID-19 samples were obtained from the United States, Italy and Spain. Sample material is recorded as cDNA or gDNA derived from T cells, B-cell-depleted T cells, or PBMCs.

Per the original data handling: Nucleated cell number was recorded as an estimate derived from reference gene primer amplification. Clones were sequenced by immunoSEQ multiplex PCR, and TCRdb holds only the in-frame ones, with some missing. V, J and clone size are taken as reported in that table, and D and trimming were inferred from the DNA itself. The sample yields 200,000 to 250,000 clones, about 85% seen once. Germline-derived CDR1 and CDR2 are SGHRS and YFSETQ. Trimming stripped 4 bases from V and 4 bases from J, with 10 bases between. CDR3 length: 13 amino acids. Followed over time, Seattle patients had been enrolled while infection was active.

The sequence was collected from a woman aged 45-59 years with COVID-19, enrolled during active disease. Sequences were obtained from peripheral blood. The chain recombines TRBV5-1 with TRBJ2-3; D may be TRBD1 (5 bases). In nucleotides, the CDR3 is TGCGCCAGCAGCCCTGCAGGGTCAGATACGCAGTATTTT. As protein: CASSPAGSDTQYF.